These 6 T cell receptor beta chains originate from one sample sequenced in a study of blood T cell repertoires in COVID-19. Some clones are missing from TCRdb's copy, which holds only in-frame ones; the method was immunoSEQ multiplex PCR. The sample lists around 180,000 clones; roughly 84% were seen once. The sequenced material came from peripheral blood. The receptor set was obtained from a woman aged 80 or older with active or convalescent COVID-19.

The CDR3 bases are TGTGCCAGCAGTGCGCCTCTAGCGGGAGGAGGAAATGAGCAGTTCTTC. Protein: CASSAPLAGGGNEQFF. This chain connects TRBV28 to TRBJ2-1, with 11 bases matching TRBD2. The CDR3 length is 16 residues. V dropped 5 bases and J dropped 7; count of bases not matched to a gene: 10. From germline, CDR1 is MDHEN and CDR2 SYDVKM.

This rearrangement joins TRBV9 to TRBJ1-3, with 7 bases fitting TRBD1. The CDR3 sequence is 19 residues long. CDR1 is SGDLS, CDR2 YYNGEE, per germline. V shed 0 bases and J 0 bases; nucleotides not matched to a gene: 12. CDR3 sequence (DNA): TGTGCCAGCAGCGTAGGGGGGACAGATCTTTATCCCTCTGGAAACACCATATATTTT. Translation gives CASSVGGTDLYPSGNTIYF. Full variable domain (outside the CDR3, taken from reference TRBV9 and TRBJ1-3): DSGVTQTPKHLITATGQRVTLRCSPRSGDLSVYWYQQSLDQGLQFLIQYYNGEERAKGNILERFSAQQFPDLHSELNLSSLELGDSALYFCASSVGGTDLYPSGNTIYFGEGSWLTVV.

V usage is TRBV4-2 and J usage is TRBJ2-3; no definite D call. Germline CDR1 is LGHNA and CDR2 is YNFKEQ. V lost 0 bases and J 1 base, leaving 11 bases between the germline ends. This CDR3 spans 16 amino acids. CDR3 region: CASSQDRRSGTDTQYF. The DNA for the CDR3 is TGTGCCAGCAGCCAAGATCGAAGGAGCGGCACAGATACGCAGTATTTT.

This clone was detected ten times or more. This chain joins TRBV5-1 and TRBJ2-7; 10 bases fit TRBD2. Trimming cost V 6 bases and J 4 bases; bases outside gene matches: 1. Looked up from germline, CDR1 is SGHRS and CDR2 is YFSETQ. This CDR3 region has 12 residues. Written as DNA, the CDR3 is TGCGCCAGCACTAGCGGGAGTTACGAGCAGTACTTC. Its protein product is CASTSGSYEQYF.

The chain employs TRBV6-1 and TRBJ2-7; the D is unclear. The CDR3 length is 15 residues. Germline CDR1 is MNHNS and CDR2 is SASEGT. Trimming took 2 bases from V and 4 from J, leaving 15 bases between them. CDR3 bases: TGTGCCAGCAGTGAATCTGGTCTAAGAGTATACGAGCAGTACTTC. This translates into CASSESGLRVYEQYF.

DNA of the CDR3: TGTGCCAGCAGTTACTCAGGGGCAACTAATGAAAAACTGTTTTTT. This translates into CASSYSGATNEKLFF. J is TRBJ1-4 and V is TRBV6-5; perhaps TRBD1 as D (5 bases). This CDR3 region has 15 residues. V lost 0 bases to trimming and J lost 0 bases, with 5 bases between them. Germline assignment: CDR1 MNHEY and CDR2 SVGAGI.